At least ten counts were recorded for the clone carrying this T cell receptor (beta chain). What it binds is not known. Germline loops: CDR1 DFQATT, CDR2 SNEGSKA (reference sequence). V shed 4 bases and J shed 5 bases, with 18 bases lying between them. The CDR3 sequence is 15 residues long. Described time point: newly diagnosed GD, antithyroid drugs for less than 3 months. Isolated PBMC RNA provided the starting material for the TCR library. The record originates from a study of regulatory T cells in long-lasting Graves disease. Sequencing libraries for TCR beta were prepared with iRepertoire HTBI primers and Arm-PCR of CDR3 regions. TCRdb passed the multiplex PCR reads through MiXCR, listing each CDR3 protein once. The data show roughly 500,000 distinct CDR3 sequences, with about 14% seen just once and 10% held by the top ten. Study-level results: Authors noted too few samples as a limitation.

These data also featured in a second study, about T cells in Graves' hyperthyroidism and ophthalmopathy.

Material: peripheral blood mononuclear cells (PBMCs), obtained at new diagnosis, from a patient treated with antithyroid drugs. The receptor was derived from a young man with Graves disease. The chain has TRBV20-1 and TRBJ2-1, with a possible D match to TRBD2 (6 bases). CDR3 DNA: TGCAGTGCTATTGGGGAGTTGGGGGGAAACAATGAGCAGTTCTTC. Its translation is CSAIGELGGNNEQFF.